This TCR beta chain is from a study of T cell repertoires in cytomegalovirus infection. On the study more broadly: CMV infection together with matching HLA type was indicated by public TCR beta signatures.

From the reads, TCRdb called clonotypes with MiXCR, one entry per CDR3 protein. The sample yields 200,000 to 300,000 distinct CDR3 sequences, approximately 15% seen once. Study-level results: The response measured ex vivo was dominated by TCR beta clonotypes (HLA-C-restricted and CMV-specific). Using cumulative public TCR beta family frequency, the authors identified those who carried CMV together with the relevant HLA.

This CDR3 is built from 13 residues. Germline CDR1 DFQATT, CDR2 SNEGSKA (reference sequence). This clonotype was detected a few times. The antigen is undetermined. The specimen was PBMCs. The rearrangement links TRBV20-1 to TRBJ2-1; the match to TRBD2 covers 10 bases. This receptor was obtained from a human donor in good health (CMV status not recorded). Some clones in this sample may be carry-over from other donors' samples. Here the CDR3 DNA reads TGCAGCGGACTAGCGGACCACTACAATGAGCAGTTCTTC. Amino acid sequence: CSGLADHYNEQFF.